This paragraph covers one T cell receptor beta chain sequence. Allocation to cohorts depended on clinical history reported by the participants. This sample was taken from a study of blood T cell repertoires in COVID-19. Overall study: The United States, Italy and Spain provided the acute and convalescent COVID-19 samples.

Per the original methods: How many nucleated cells were present was estimated from reference gene primer amplification. TCRdb's table, derived via immunoSEQ multiplex PCR, lists solely in-frame clones and lacks some. That table supplies the V and J calls and clone size; D and trimming were determined from the DNA. The sample has about 260,000 clones; 80% to 90% are singletons. Between the trimmed V and J ends, which lost 4 bases and 8 bases, there was a span of 14 bases. Germline V gene data show CDR1 as MGHDK and CDR2 as SYGVNS. CDR3 length: 13 residues. This sequence was found in a man aged 45-60 years who had been exposed to COVID-19. The chain carries TRBV25-1 and TRBJ1-1; D possibly corresponds to TRBD1 (5 bases). The sequenced material came from PBMCs or T cells enriched from blood (not recorded which). Here the CDR3 DNA reads TGTGCCAGCAGTGGGCGGACACTACCGGAAGCTTTCTTT. Protein product: CASSGRTLPEAFF.